What follows are 17 T cell receptor beta chains derived from one specimen sequenced in a study of CD8 T cells in Susac syndrome. The RNA input was about 0.45 to 1 ug, and it was reverse transcribed with random hexamers. TCRdb re-called the immunoSEQ multiplex PCR reads with MiXCR, one entry per CDR3 protein. The table has hundreds of thousands of distinct CDR3 sequences, almost 85% seen once. The sequencing sample was made of CD8+ T cells from PBMCs. These receptors were taken from a human donor with multiple sclerosis.

The genes are TRBV6-2 or TRBV6-3 and TRBJ2-7; 7 bases are shared with TRBD1. V lost 2 bases to trimming and J lost 6 bases; unmatched junction nucleotides: 4. This CDR3 spans 13 amino acids. CDR1 and CDR2 (germline): MNHEY, SVGEGT. The CDR3 sequence is CASSYTQGIEQYF. The CDR3 DNA is TGTGCCAGCAGTTACACACAGGGGATCGAGCAGTACTTC.

V is TRBV4-3 and J is TRBJ2-1; no clear D gene. Per the germline V gene, CDR1 is LGHNA and CDR2 is YSLEER. This CDR3 has 12 amino acids. V was pared by 4 bases and J by 10 bases, with 11 bases between. CDR3 sequence: CASSRLGAEQFF. CDR3 nucleotides: TGCGCCAGCAGCCGATTGGGCGCGGAGCAGTTCTTC.

The J gene is TRBJ2-6, the V gene TRBV30; D unresolved. From germline, CDR1 is GTSNPN and CDR2 SVGIG (reference sequence). The CDR3 contains 14 residues. V was clipped by 2 bases and J by 0 bases, with 5 bases between them. CDR3 sequence (DNA): TGTGCCTGGAGTCCTTACTCTGGGGCCAACGTCCTGACTTTC. Its protein product is CAWSPYSGANVLTF.

The chain joins TRBV7-2 to TRBJ2-7; TRBD2 matches at 11 bases. Germline loops: CDR1 SGHTA, CDR2 FQGNSA. Germline trimming cut 5 bases from V and 0 bases from J; bases unmatched to any gene: 12. The CDR3 is made up of 18 amino acids. CDR3 in DNA: TGTGCCAGCAGCACCCGCACTGTGACTAGCGGGAACTCCTACGAGCAGTACTTC. Translation gives CASSTRTVTSGNSYEQYF.

This clonotype is a singleton in its sample. The chain uses TRBV2 and TRBJ2-1; 10 nucleotides agree with TRBD2. The CDR3 loop spans 15 amino acids. The V gene end was trimmed by 2 bases and the J gene end by 15 bases; junction bases not matched to a gene: 13. The germline CDR1 and CDR2 sequences are SNHLY and FYNNEI. This CDR3 reads CASSEMASGGPEWFF. The CDR3 bases are TGTGCCAGCAGTGAAATGGCTAGCGGGGGCCCGGAGTGGTTCTTC.

The rearrangement joins TRBV15 to TRBJ1-1; no clear D gene. Germline lookup yields CDR1 LNHNV and CDR2 YYDKDF (reference sequence). The CDR3 is 17 amino acids. V was shortened by 0 bases and J by 4 bases, with 18 bases between the two germline ends. The CDR3 is CATSRDQFHSWPTEAFF. CDR3 sequence (DNA): TGTGCCACCAGCAGAGATCAGTTTCACTCCTGGCCCACTGAAGCTTTCTTT.

V gene TRBV15 combines with J gene TRBJ2-3; D is uncertain. The CDR3 consists of 14 residues. Germline V gene data show CDR1 as LNHNV and CDR2 as YYDKDF (reference sequence). V was trimmed by 0 bases and J by 4 bases, leaving 8 bases between them. The CDR3 loop is CATSRDRGPDTQYF. CDR3 coding DNA: TGTGCCACCAGCAGAGATCGAGGCCCAGATACGCAGTATTTT.

This chain joins TRBV19 and TRBJ2-3; perhaps TRBD1 as D (5 bases). Trimming took 4 bases from V and 4 from J, leaving 15 bases between them. The CDR3 contains 15 residues. CDR1 is LNHDA, CDR2 SQIVND, per germline (reference sequence). The CDR3 is CASSTTYGAADTQYF. In DNA form, the CDR3 reads TGTGCCAGTAGTACGACCTATGGGGCGGCAGATACGCAGTATTTT.

The chain uses TRBV18 and TRBJ2-5, with TRBD1 identical over 11 bases. This CDR3 region has 18 residues. Trimming removed 2 bases from V and 3 bases from J; junction bases left unmatched: 11. Germline V gene sequence: CDR1 KGHSH, CDR2 LQKENI. CDR3 sequence reads: CASSPTPRTGGREETQYF. The CDR3 DNA reads as TGTGCCAGCTCACCAACACCGCGGACAGGGGGCCGGGAAGAGACCCAGTACTTC.

V and J are TRBV12-3 or TRBV12-4 and TRBJ1-1; the D is unclear. The germline V and J ends were trimmed by 3 bases and 11 bases, with 16 bases remaining between them. The CDR3 runs 13 residues. The CDR3 spells CASSFPGSLLAFF. CDR3 sequence (DNA): TGTGCCAGCAGTTTTCCAGGTTCCTTGCTGGCTTTCTTT.

V usage is TRBV7-8 and J usage is TRBJ2-1; 10 bases map to TRBD2. The V gene end was trimmed by 6 bases and the J gene end by 4 bases; junction bases not matched to a gene: 6. The CDR3 runs to 15 residues. Germline assignment: CDR1 SGHVS and CDR2 FQNEAQ. CDR3 DNA: TGTGCCAGCAGGTCCGGTAGCGGGAGGTACAATGAGCAGTTCTTC. Amino acid sequence: CASRSGSGRYNEQFF.

The rearrangement joins TRBV7-9 to TRBJ2-2; 8 nucleotides align to TRBD2. Germline trimming cut 4 bases from V and 6 bases from J; bases unmatched to any gene: 7. This CDR3 contains 15 residues. The germline V gene has CDR1 SEHNR and CDR2 FQNEAQ (reference sequence). The CDR3 protein is CASSSPGGGPGELFF. CDR3 nucleotide sequence: TGTGCCAGCAGCTCCCCCGGGGGGGGCCCCGGGGAGCTGTTTTTT.

V gene TRBV29-1 combines with J gene TRBJ2-7; the match to TRBD1 covers 10 bases. This CDR3 contains 16 residues. With 3 bases clipped from V and 2 bases from J, the junction kept 10 bases outside the gene matches. Germline CDR1 reads SQVTM; CDR2 reads ANQGSEA. The CDR3 DNA sequence: TGCAGCGTTGACTCGCTGGGGGACAGGGGTACCTACGAGCAGTACTTC. Translation gives CSVDSLGDRGTYEQYF.

The V gene is TRBV12-3 or TRBV12-4, the J gene TRBJ2-2, with a tentative D call TRBD2 (5 bases). V dropped 5 bases and J dropped 5 bases, with 12 bases sitting between them. The CDR3 sequence is 14 residues long. The CDR3 reads CASSPGVATGELFF. CDR3 DNA: TGTGCCAGCAGTCCCGGGGTAGCGACCGGGGAGCTGTTTTTT.

V is TRBV19 and J is TRBJ1-2; D not resolved. Germline CDR1 is LNHDA and CDR2 is SQIVND (reference sequence). Trimming left V 5 bases short and J 3 bases short, with 7 bases between. The CDR3 consists of 12 residues. CDR3 protein: CASSELDYGYTF. Written as DNA, the CDR3 is TGTGCCAGTAGTGAGTTGGACTATGGCTACACCTTC.

This chain connects TRBV11-2 to TRBJ2-1, with D possibly matching TRBD1 (6 bases). This CDR3 comprises 11 residues. The germline V and J ends were trimmed by 3 bases and 15 bases, with 12 bases remaining between them. Germline lookup yields CDR1 SGHAT and CDR2 FQNNGV. The CDR3 is CASSLGTGTFF. CDR3 nucleotide sequence: TGTGCCAGCAGCTTGGGAACAGGGACGTTCTTC.

The chain has TRBV6-5 and TRBJ1-4; possible D gene TRBD1, 5 bases. Germline CDR1 MNHEY, CDR2 SVGAGI. The germline V and J ends were trimmed by 6 bases and 7 bases, with 15 bases remaining between them. The length of the CDR3 is 14 residues. This chain's CDR3 is CASRTGPGGEKLFF. In nucleotides, the CDR3 is TGTGCCAGCAGGACGGGACCCGGTGGTGAAAAACTGTTTTTT.